Listed below are T cell receptor beta chains from one sample, sequenced in a study of blood T cell repertoires in COVID-19. Assay used: immunoSEQ multiplex PCR; TCRdb lists only in-frame clones, some missing. The sample contains about 140,000 clones, around nine tenths of which appear only once. The sequenced sample consisted of peripheral blood. These receptors were collected from a human donor in a cohort sampled during active COVID-19. Both conserved end residues are part of each CDR3. Each record gives: D gene, clone size, J gene, V gene, CDR3 protein, CDR3 DNA. D genes are given only for firm matches. The size entry is marked missing in some rows and otherwise reads once, few, many or a size class.

d_call: NA
clone_size: NA
j_call: TRBJ1-4
v_call: TRBV6-5
cdr3_aa: CASRGQRGEKLFF
cdr3_nt: TGTGCCAGCAGGGGACAAAGGGGGGAAAAACTGTTTTTT

d_call: TRBD1
clone_size: NA
j_call: TRBJ1-6
v_call: TRBV30
cdr3_aa: CAWTRRGHLGQPNYNSPLHF
cdr3_nt: TGTGCCTGGACCCGAAGAGGTCATTTGGGACAGCCGAACTATAATTCACCCCTCCACTTT

d_call: NA
clone_size: NA
j_call: TRBJ2-3
v_call: TRBV5-4
cdr3_aa: CASTKQGDTQYF
cdr3_nt: TGTGCCAGCACCAAACAGGGAGATACGCAGTATTTT

d_call: NA
clone_size: NA
j_call: TRBJ2-3
v_call: TRBV30
cdr3_aa: CAWSVLWETQYF
cdr3_nt: TGTGCCTGGAGTGTACTCTGGGAGACGCAGTATTTT

d_call: TRBD2
clone_size: once
j_call: TRBJ2-7
v_call: TRBV30
cdr3_aa: CAWSPGGGSYEQYF
cdr3_nt: TGTGCCTGGAGTCCGGGCGGGGGATCCTACGAGCAGTACTTC

d_call: NA
clone_size: NA
j_call: TRBJ2-3
v_call: TRBV28
cdr3_aa: CASTLLGSTDTQYF
cdr3_nt: TGTGCCAGCACCTTACTCGGTAGCACAGATACGCAGTATTTT

d_call: NA
clone_size: NA
j_call: TRBJ2-7
v_call: TRBV2
cdr3_aa: CASSVGRTYEQYF
cdr3_nt: TGTGCCAGCAGTGTGGGCAGAACCTACGAGCAGTACTTC

d_call: NA
clone_size: NA
j_call: TRBJ2-7
v_call: TRBV4-3
cdr3_aa: CASSQDGGLKQYF
cdr3_nt: TGCGCCAGCAGCCAAGACGGGGGGCTTAAGCAGTACTTC

d_call: NA
clone_size: NA
j_call: TRBJ1-1
v_call: TRBV19
cdr3_aa: CASKFRQAQTEAFF
cdr3_nt: TGTGCCAGTAAGTTCAGGCAGGCGCAAACTGAAGCTTTCTTT

d_call: NA
clone_size: NA
j_call: TRBJ1-1
v_call: TRBV6-2/TRBV6-3
cdr3_aa: CASSITAGAPEAFF
cdr3_nt: TGTGCCAGCAGCATAACTGCAGGGGCCCCTGAAGCTTTCTTT

d_call: NA
clone_size: NA
j_call: TRBJ2-7
v_call: TRBV7-8
cdr3_aa: CASSRRQGSTYEQYF
cdr3_nt: TGTGCCAGCAGCCGAAGGCAGGGATCGACCTACGAGCAGTACTTC

d_call: NA
clone_size: NA
j_call: TRBJ2-1
v_call: TRBV11-3
cdr3_aa: CASSLRASNEQFF
cdr3_nt: TGTGCCAGCAGCCTTCGCGCTAGCAATGAGCAGTTCTTC

d_call: NA
clone_size: once
j_call: TRBJ2-3
v_call: TRBV11-2
cdr3_aa: CASSLSGTDTQYF
cdr3_nt: TGTGCCAGCAGCTTAAGCGGCACAGATACGCAGTATTTT

d_call: NA
clone_size: NA
j_call: TRBJ2-5
v_call: TRBV20-1
cdr3_aa: CSASQGGGETQYF
cdr3_nt: TGCAGTGCTAGTCAAGGGGGGGGAGAGACCCAGTACTTC

d_call: NA
clone_size: NA
j_call: TRBJ2-7
v_call: TRBV5-6
cdr3_aa: CASSLVATHEQYF
cdr3_nt: TGTGCCAGCAGCTTGGTGGCAACCCACGAGCAGTACTTC

d_call: NA
clone_size: NA
j_call: TRBJ2-3
v_call: TRBV6-1
cdr3_aa: CASSEYQGLGSQYF
cdr3_nt: TGTGCCAGCAGTGAATACCAGGGGCTAGGGTCGCAGTATTTT

d_call: NA
clone_size: NA
j_call: TRBJ2-1
v_call: TRBV24-1
cdr3_aa: CATSDWGREQFF
cdr3_nt: TGTGCCACCAGTGATTGGGGGAGGGAGCAGTTCTTC

d_call: TRBD1
clone_size: NA
j_call: TRBJ1-2
v_call: TRBV28
cdr3_aa: CASSSPPGQGKGGYTF
cdr3_nt: TGTGCCAGCAGTTCACCCCCGGGACAGGGGAAAGGTGGCTACACCTTC

d_call: NA
clone_size: NA
j_call: TRBJ2-1
v_call: TRBV5-5
cdr3_aa: CASSLVQAEQFF
cdr3_nt: TGTGCCAGCAGCTTGGTACAGGCGGAGCAGTTCTTC

d_call: NA
clone_size: NA
j_call: TRBJ2-7
v_call: TRBV2
cdr3_aa: CASSPRLVSEQYF
cdr3_nt: TGTGCCAGCAGTCCTAGACTAGTCTCCGAGCAGTACTTC

d_call: NA
clone_size: NA
j_call: TRBJ1-5
v_call: TRBV4-1
cdr3_aa: CASSQDVGSNQPQHF
cdr3_nt: TGCGCCAGCAGCCAAGATGTCGGGAGCAATCAGCCCCAGCATTTT

d_call: NA
clone_size: NA
j_call: TRBJ1-4
v_call: TRBV5-4
cdr3_aa: CASSPDGATNEKLFF
cdr3_nt: TGTGCCAGCAGCCCTGACGGAGCAACTAATGAAAAACTGTTTTTT

d_call: NA
clone_size: NA
j_call: TRBJ2-7
v_call: TRBV28
cdr3_aa: CASSLPTGRVAYEQYF
cdr3_nt: TGTGCCAGCAGTTTACCAACAGGGCGCGTCGCCTACGAGCAGTACTTC

d_call: TRBD1
clone_size: once
j_call: TRBJ2-2
v_call: TRBV19
cdr3_aa: CASSRQGAGSTGELFF
cdr3_nt: TGTGCCAGTAGTAGACAGGGGGCAGGGAGCACCGGGGAGCTGTTTTTT

d_call: TRBD1
clone_size: NA
j_call: TRBJ2-7
v_call: TRBV7-9
cdr3_aa: CASSPRTGAYYEQYF
cdr3_nt: TGTGCCAGCAGCCCTCGGACAGGTGCCTACTACGAGCAGTACTTC

d_call: NA
clone_size: NA
j_call: TRBJ2-7
v_call: TRBV2
cdr3_aa: CASSVDRYSYEQYF
cdr3_nt: TGTGCCAGCAGTGTAGACAGGTACTCCTACGAGCAGTACTTC

d_call: TRBD1
clone_size: once
j_call: TRBJ1-1
v_call: TRBV6-2/TRBV6-3
cdr3_aa: CASSVEGQGHTEAFF
cdr3_nt: TGTGCCAGCAGCGTAGAGGGACAGGGCCACACTGAAGCTTTCTTT

d_call: NA
clone_size: NA
j_call: TRBJ2-1
v_call: TRBV7-2
cdr3_aa: CASSLAARGYNEQFF
cdr3_nt: TGTGCCAGCAGCTTAGCGGCCCGGGGGTACAATGAGCAGTTCTTC

d_call: NA
clone_size: NA
j_call: TRBJ2-5
v_call: TRBV19
cdr3_aa: CASSMGETQYF
cdr3_nt: TGTGCCAGTAGTATGGGCGAGACCCAGTACTTC

d_call: TRBD1
clone_size: few
j_call: TRBJ1-2
v_call: TRBV5-1
cdr3_aa: CASSFGGTGSIIGYTF
cdr3_nt: TGCGCCAGCAGCTTTGGTGGGACAGGGAGCATAATTGGCTACACCTTC

d_call: NA
clone_size: once
j_call: TRBJ1-6
v_call: TRBV5-1
cdr3_aa: CASSPPGGYNSPLHF
cdr3_nt: TGCGCCAGCAGCCCCCCCGGAGGGTATAATTCACCCCTCCACTTT

d_call: TRBD2
clone_size: NA
j_call: TRBJ2-1
v_call: TRBV19
cdr3_aa: CASSPGLQYNEQFF
cdr3_nt: TGTGCCAGTAGTCCGGGACTACAGTACAATGAGCAGTTCTTC

d_call: TRBD2
clone_size: NA
j_call: TRBJ2-7
v_call: TRBV7-9
cdr3_aa: CASSVGTGRRTSGAYEQYF
cdr3_nt: TGTGCCAGCAGCGTTGGGACAGGCCGTCGGACTAGCGGAGCCTACGAGCAGTACTTC

d_call: NA
clone_size: many
j_call: TRBJ2-7
v_call: TRBV27
cdr3_aa: CASGRPGDYEQYF
cdr3_nt: TGTGCCAGTGGGCGGCCAGGGGACTACGAGCAGTACTTC

d_call: TRBD2
clone_size: once
j_call: TRBJ2-7
v_call: TRBV25-1
cdr3_aa: CASSPHPGTSGSVYEQYF
cdr3_nt: TGTGCCAGCAGTCCGCACCCCGGGACTAGCGGGAGCGTCTACGAGCAGTACTTC

d_call: TRBD2
clone_size: NA
j_call: TRBJ2-3
v_call: TRBV7-9
cdr3_aa: CASSFARGYGTQYF
cdr3_nt: TGTGCCAGCAGCTTCGCGCGGGGGTACGGTACGCAGTATTTT

d_call: NA
clone_size: once
j_call: TRBJ2-1
v_call: TRBV6-2/TRBV6-3
cdr3_aa: CASSYSGQSSYNEQFF
cdr3_nt: TGTGCCAGCAGTTACTCGGGGCAAAGCTCCTACAATGAGCAGTTCTTC

d_call: TRBD1
clone_size: NA
j_call: TRBJ1-2
v_call: TRBV29-1
cdr3_aa: CSVGPDGGQIDYGYTF
cdr3_nt: TGCAGCGTTGGCCCGGACGGGGGACAGATCGACTATGGCTACACCTTC

d_call: TRBD1
clone_size: NA
j_call: TRBJ1-1
v_call: TRBV19
cdr3_aa: CASRLGAGGRLTEAFF
cdr3_nt: TGTGCCAGCAGACTGGGGGCAGGGGGTAGGCTCACTGAAGCTTTCTTT

d_call: TRBD1
clone_size: NA
j_call: TRBJ2-5
v_call: TRBV19
cdr3_aa: CARAGTGAQETQYF
cdr3_nt: TGTGCCAGGGCCGGGACAGGGGCCCAAGAGACCCAGTACTTC

d_call: TRBD1
clone_size: NA
j_call: TRBJ1-5
v_call: TRBV7-2
cdr3_aa: CASSPPGQGSNQPQHF
cdr3_nt: TGTGCCAGCAGCCCACCGGGACAGGGGAGCAATCAGCCCCAGCATTTT

d_call: TRBD1
clone_size: NA
j_call: TRBJ1-1
v_call: TRBV9
cdr3_aa: CASSPPDRVGLEAFF
cdr3_nt: TGTGCCAGCAGCCCCCCGGACAGGGTCGGCCTTGAAGCTTTCTTT

d_call: NA
clone_size: NA
j_call: TRBJ1-4
v_call: TRBV4-3
cdr3_aa: CASSQGIRNEKLFF
cdr3_nt: TGCGCCAGCAGCCAAGGCATTAGAAATGAAAAACTGTTTTTT

d_call: TRBD1
clone_size: once
j_call: TRBJ2-7
v_call: TRBV7-2
cdr3_aa: CASSLVIQGQDEQYF
cdr3_nt: TGTGCCAGCAGCTTAGTTATACAGGGGCAGGACGAGCAGTACTTC

d_call: NA
clone_size: NA
j_call: TRBJ1-2
v_call: TRBV30
cdr3_aa: CAWSPPQPGYTF
cdr3_nt: TGTGCCTGGAGTCCCCCACAGCCGGGCTACACCTTC

d_call: TRBD2
clone_size: NA
j_call: TRBJ2-7
v_call: TRBV3-1/TRBV3-2
cdr3_aa: CASSQGLAGGYYEQYF
cdr3_nt: TGTGCCAGCAGCCAAGGACTAGCGGGAGGGTACTACGAGCAGTACTTC

d_call: NA
clone_size: NA
j_call: TRBJ2-7
v_call: TRBV27
cdr3_aa: CASSLAAKYYEQYF
cdr3_nt: TGTGCCAGCAGCTTAGCGGCAAAATACTACGAGCAGTACTTC

d_call: TRBD2
clone_size: NA
j_call: TRBJ2-4
v_call: TRBV5-6
cdr3_aa: CASSLSGGDKNIQYF
cdr3_nt: TGTGCCAGCAGCTTGAGCGGGGGGGACAAAAACATTCAGTACTTC

d_call: NA
clone_size: once
j_call: TRBJ1-2
v_call: TRBV28
cdr3_aa: CASSLYGAGYDVGYTF
cdr3_nt: TGTGCCAGCAGTTTATATGGGGCAGGGTATGACGTTGGCTACACCTTC